This T cell receptor beta chain originates from a study of tumor-infiltrating lymphocytes in primary liver carcinoma. At the level of the study: All patients had surgically resected primary liver carcinoma. Measuring about 4 to 10 cm across, the tumors were staged as T1-T3 N0M0. Per sample, productive TCRbeta reads numbered roughly 3.5 to 8 million, similar across tissue types. Regarding the study as a whole: Tumors significantly exceeded blood in top-250-clone fraction (p = 0.039).

Germline DNA was also extracted, while the blood RNA originated from unsorted whole blood. Of note for this clonotype: Its antigen is currently unknown. A read error may be the cause here, since a much bigger clone is one base away.

Looked up from germline, CDR1 is LGHNA and CDR2 is YSLEER. The CDR3 runs to 18 residues. TCR beta cDNA was prepared out of 500 ng total RNA by means of a constant-region primer. A slightly modified ARM-PCR protocol with three nested multiplex PCR rounds produced these TCR beta libraries. Running around 10 cycles apiece, the first two PCR rounds relied on TRBV1-TRBV30 forward primers together with a C-beta reverse primer. TCRdb itself ran the multiplex PCR reads through MiXCR, one entry per CDR3 protein. Of over 250,000 distinct CDR3 sequences listed, more than 55% are singletons. The sequenced sample was peripheral blood. The chain links TRBV4-3 to TRBJ2-1; 8 bases line up with TRBD2. This clonotype was sampled from a woman under 40 with primary liver carcinoma and hepatitis B virus infection. CDR3 region: CASNQDRRPRLAGSEQFF. The CDR3 DNA sequence: TGCGCCAGCAACCAAGATCGGAGACCCCGTTTAGCGGGATCTGAGCAGTTCTTC.